This passage covers 9 T cell receptor beta chains from one sample sequenced in a study of T cells in Graves' hyperthyroidism and ophthalmopathy. The source material, RNA transcripts, was used to amplify TCR beta CDR3 regions. RT-PCR in the first round (using the HTBI primer set) targeted the TCR CDR3. TCRdb re-derived calls from the multiplex PCR reads in MiXCR, one entry per CDR3 protein. The sample holds 500,000 to 800,000 distinct CDR3 sequences, roughly 15% seen once. Material for sequencing was blood. The origin of the receptors is a woman between 45 and 60 years old with Graves' ophthalmopathy.

This clonotype was seen at least ten times. The chain recombines TRBV7-8 with TRBJ2-1, with a possible D match to TRBD1 (5 bases). This CDR3 comprises 14 residues. Between the trimmed V and J ends, which lost 4 bases and 10 bases, there was a span of 17 bases. Germline lookup yields CDR1 SGHVS and CDR2 FQNEAQ. The DNA of the CDR3 is TGTGCCAGCAGCTCGGCAGGGAAGTCTTACGAGCAGTTCTTC. It codes for CASSSAGKSYEQFF.

This chain links TRBV19 with TRBJ2-2; the match to TRBD1 covers 7 bases. Trimming cost V 5 bases and J 6 bases; bases outside gene matches: 6. This CDR3 contains 14 residues. The germline CDR1 and CDR2 sequences are LNHDA and SQIVND (reference sequence). CDR3 residues: CASSRRTGAGELFF. For the CDR3, the DNA is TGTGCCAGTAGTCGAAGGACAGGCGCCGGGGAGCTGTTTTTT.

There are a few counts of this clonotype. The V call is TRBV6-2 or TRBV6-3, the J call TRBJ2-7, with TRBD1 as a possible D gene (5 bases). Deletions cut 7 bases from V and 5 bases from J, with 15 bases between. Germline V CDR1 and CDR2: MNHEY, SVGEGT. The length of the CDR3 is 13 residues. CDR3 amino acids: CASIPRDGNEQYF. CDR3 coding DNA: TGTGCCAGCATCCCCAGGGATGGTAACGAGCAGTACTTC.

V and J are TRBV20-1 and TRBJ2-7; 10 positions match TRBD2. The germline V gene has CDR1 DFQATT and CDR2 SNEGSKA (reference sequence). J was trimmed by 7 bases and V by 0 bases; bases with no gene match: 9. The CDR3 is 15 amino acids. The CDR3 sequence: CSAREKTSGVSEQYF. In nucleotides, the CDR3 is TGCAGTGCTAGAGAGAAAACTAGCGGGGTGTCTGAGCAGTACTTC.

For this clonotype: This may stem from a read error, because a much larger clone lies one nucleotide away. This chain uses TRBV3-1 with TRBJ2-5; D is perhaps TRBD2 (5 bases). Germline V CDR1 and CDR2: LGHDT, YNNKEL (reference sequence). The CDR3 is 16 amino acids. V was clipped by 0 bases and J by 0 bases, with 11 bases between them. The DNA of the CDR3 is TGTGCCAGCAGCCAAGACCAGGCTAGCCACCAAGAGACCCAGTACTTC. Translation: CASSQDQASHQETQYF.

This clonotype appeared a few times. The chain recombines TRBV7-8 with TRBJ2-3; TRBD2 matches 12 bases. The CDR3 is 14 residues long. From germline, CDR1 is SGHVS and CDR2 FQNEAQ. J lost 10 bases, V lost 7 bases, and 9 bases had no gene match. CDR3 DNA sequence: TGTGCCAGCATGCGACTAGCGGGAGCTTTGGCGCAGTATTTT. As protein: CASMRLAGALAQYF.

This clonotype has a handful of counts. The genes are TRBV12-3 or TRBV12-4 and TRBJ1-5, with D unresolved. The CDR3 loop spans 14 amino acids. V lost 6 bases, J lost 3 bases, and 12 bases lay in between. The CDR3 spells CASSLGLVNQPQHF. CDR3 sequence (DNA): TGTGCCAGCAGCCTAGGGTTAGTCAATCAGCCCCAGCATTTT.

CDR3 sequence: CASSLGQGVHGRSSYNEQFF. DNA for the CDR3: TGTGCCAGTAGTCTGGGACAGGGGGTGCACGGGAGGAGCTCCTACAATGAGCAGTTCTTC. The chain recombines TRBV19 with TRBJ2-1; the match to TRBD1 covers 11 bases. The V gene's germline CDR1 is LNHDA and CDR2 SQIVND (reference sequence). J gave up 0 bases and V 5 bases, and 15 bases lay outside the gene matches. There are 20 residues in the CDR3. Combining the CDR3 with reference TRBV19 and TRBJ2-1 gives the whole variable domain DGGITQSPKYLFRKEGQNVTLSCEQNLNHDAMYWYRQDPGQGLRLIYYSQIVNDFQKGDIAEGYSVSREKKESFPLTVTSAQKNPTAFYLCASSLGQGVHGRSSYNEQFFGPGTRLTVL.

The chain has TRBV6-1 and TRBJ1-3, with a weak D call TRBD1 (6 bases). Trimming pared 6 bases from V and 2 bases from J, leaving 17 bases between. The germline CDR1 and CDR2 sequences are MNHNS and SASEGT. The CDR3 length is 16 residues. The DNA for the CDR3 is TGTGCCAGCAGAACCACCAGGGGAGAGCCTGGAAACACCATATATTTT. Protein: CASRTTRGEPGNTIYF.